A single sample is the source of the 5 T cell receptor beta chains below, sequenced in a study of blood T cell repertoires in COVID-19. Repertoires were generated with immunoSEQ multiplex PCR, while TCRdb's copy carries only in-frame clones and drops some. Among approximately 100,000 clones, around 80% were seen once, and the ten largest hold 4% to 5.5%. Sequenced sample: peripheral blood. Every receptor here comes from a human donor in a cohort sampled during active or convalescent COVID-19.

The sample holds a few counts of this clone. The V and J genes are TRBV7-3 and TRBJ2-2; D is perhaps TRBD1 (6 bases). Germline V gene sequence: CDR1 SGHTA, CDR2 FQGTGA. V lost 5 bases and J lost 5, with 12 bases in between. The length of the CDR3 is 14 residues. DNA for the CDR3: TGTGCCAGCAGCCTGGCGGACAGAACCGGGGAGCTGTTTTTT. It yields the protein CASSLADRTGELFF.

The V gene is TRBV6-2 or TRBV6-3, the J gene TRBJ2-5, with D unclear. This CDR3 region has 13 residues. Germline assignment: CDR1 MNHEY and CDR2 SVGEGT. Trimming cost V 2 bases and J 2 bases, with 6 bases left between them. This CDR3 reads CASSYQQQETQYF. CDR3 sequence (DNA): TGTGCCAGCAGTTACCAACAGCAAGAGACCCAGTACTTC.

The chain uses TRBV19 and TRBJ2-2, with TRBD1 matching over 7 bases. The V segment lost 1 base and the J segment 5 bases; nucleotides outside the gene matches: 4. Germline V gives CDR1 LNHDA, CDR2 SQIVND (reference sequence). This CDR3 region has 15 residues. The CDR3 region is CASSIGDRATGELFF. Here the CDR3 DNA reads TGTGCCAGTAGTATAGGCGACAGGGCGACCGGGGAGCTGTTTTTT. Full variable domain (rest looked up from reference TRBV19 and TRBJ2-2): DGGITQSPKYLFRKEGQNVTLSCEQNLNHDAMYWYRQDPGQGLRLIYYSQIVNDFQKGDIAEGYSVSREKKESFPLTVTSAQKNPTAFYLCASSIGDRATGELFFGEGSRLTVL.

The V gene is TRBV7-2, the J gene TRBJ2-1; D may be TRBD2 (6 bases). Germline V gene sequence: CDR1 SGHTA, CDR2 FQGNSA. This CDR3 has 15 amino acids. V shed 1 base and J shed 5 bases, with 12 bases lying between them. The CDR3: CASSLGSGVNNEQFF. CDR3 nucleotides: TGTGCCAGCAGCTTAGGATCGGGGGTAAACAATGAGCAGTTCTTC.

The chain employs TRBV18 and TRBJ2-7; D not certain. Between the trimmed V and J ends, which lost 2 bases and 5 bases, there was a span of 10 bases. Germline V lookup: CDR1 KGHSH, CDR2 LQKENI. The CDR3 has 13 amino acids. CDR3 coding DNA: TGTGCCAGCTCACCAAACAGTATTCACGAGCAGTACTTC. This sequence encodes CASSPNSIHEQYF. The variable domain in full, completed from reference TRBV18 and TRBJ2-7, reads NAGVMQNPRHLVRRRGQEARLRCSPMKGHSHVYWYRQLPEEGLKFMVYLQKENIIDESGMPKERFSAEFPKEGPSILRIQQVVRGDSAAYFCASSPNSIHEQYFGPGTRLTVT.